Listed here are 15 T cell receptor beta chains from one sample, sequenced in a study of radiotherapy plus CTLA-4 blockade in lung cancer. Generated by immunoSEQ multiplex PCR, the TCRdb table keeps only in-frame clones and is missing some. The table includes approximately 52,000 clones, around 79% detected once. Sequencing used peripheral blood, obtained from a patient treated with radiotherapy plus ipilimumab. These receptors originate from a human donor with non-small cell lung cancer whose response to radiotherapy plus ipilimumab could not be evaluated.

The V and J genes are TRBV28 and TRBJ2-5; 7 nucleotides agree with TRBD1. Near its end, the DNA agrees better with TRBJ2-7, so the J call may be wrong. The CDR3 covers 13 residues. Germline loops: CDR1 MDHEN, CDR2 SYDVKM. CDR3 sequence: CASRPGTVYEQYF. The DNA of the CDR3 is TGTGCCAGCAGGCCCGGGACAGTCTACGAGCAGTACTTC.

There are a few counts of this clone. V and J are TRBV5-4 and TRBJ2-7, with 7 bases aligning to TRBD1. CDR3 length equals 15 residues. CDR1 and CDR2 (germline): SGHNT, YYREEE (reference sequence). J gave up 5 bases and V 0 bases, and 8 bases lay outside the gene matches. The CDR3 is CASSLAQGEYHEQYF. The CDR3 DNA is TGTGCCAGCAGCTTGGCCCAGGGGGAGTACCACGAGCAGTACTTC.

This clone was seen more than once but under ten times. V usage is TRBV28 and J usage is TRBJ2-3; tentative D call: TRBD1 (6 bases). Trimming cost V 5 bases and J 2 bases, with 14 bases left between them. This CDR3 has 15 residues. Germline V gives CDR1 MDHEN, CDR2 SYDVKM. Here the CDR3 reads CASSPSGTSTDTQYF. In DNA, the CDR3 is TGTGCCAGCAGTCCCTCCGGGACATCCACAGATACGCAGTATTTT.

This clone was seen only a few times. The chain uses TRBV21-1 and TRBJ1-2. TRBV21-1 is listed as a pseudogene. This CDR3 contains 16 residues. CDR3 residues: CASSLPAGWCSYGYTF. CDR3 nucleotide sequence: TGTGCCAGCAGCCTCCCCGCGGGGTGGTGCTCTTATGGCTACACCTTC.

V usage is TRBV4-3 and J usage is TRBJ2-1; 7 nucleotides agree with TRBD2. Looked up from germline, CDR1 is LGHNA and CDR2 is YSLEER. The V gene end was trimmed by 1 base and the J gene end by 1 base; junction bases not matched to a gene: 1. The CDR3 is 15 amino acids. The CDR3 protein is CASSQAGGSYNEQFF. The CDR3 DNA reads as TGCGCCAGCAGCCAAGCGGGGGGATCCTACAATGAGCAGTTCTTC.

The chain carries TRBV19 and TRBJ1-1; no reliable D call. This CDR3 comprises 14 residues. CDR1 is LNHDA and CDR2 is SQIVND in the germline V gene (reference sequence). The V and J ends lost 1 base and 1 base respectively, with 7 bases between them. The CDR3 nucleotides read TGTGCCAGTAGTATAGTGGAGGGGAACACTGAAGCTTTCTTT. Protein: CASSIVEGNTEAFF.

This chain links TRBV9 with TRBJ1-4; tentative D call: TRBD1 (6 bases). Per germline, CDR1 SGDLS and CDR2 YYNGEE. Trimming shortened V by 4 bases and J by 0 bases, and 10 bases separated the two germline ends. This CDR3 contains 15 residues. The CDR3 region has the DNA TGTGCCAGCAGCCCCCGGACAGCAACTAATGAAAAACTGTTTTTT. Protein sequence: CASSPRTATNEKLFF.

CDR3 coding DNA: TGCAGCGTCTCCATCGACATGTCCTACGAGCAGTACTTC. The encoded protein is CSVSIDMSYEQYF. The chain couples TRBV29-1 to TRBJ2-5; D unresolved. The closer fit of TRBJ2-7 to the DNA end suggests the J call may be wrong. Germline loops: CDR1 SQVTM, CDR2 ANQGSEA. The CDR3 length is 13 residues.

The chain recombines TRBV27 with TRBJ1-1; TRBD1 aligns across 9 bases. V lost 5 bases, J lost 0 bases, and 13 bases stayed unmatched. Germline values: CDR1 MNHEY, CDR2 SMNVEV (reference sequence). CDR3 length: 18 amino acids. Here the CDR3 DNA reads TGTGCCAGCAGTCCTTATACCCGGGACAGGGTTTTGAACACTGAAGCTTTCTTT. Its translation: CASSPYTRDRVLNTEAFF.

J is TRBJ1-2 and V is TRBV4-3; the match to TRBD1 covers 7 bases. This CDR3 comprises 13 residues. CDR1 is LGHNA, CDR2 YSLEER, per germline. J gave up 7 bases and V 0 bases, and 2 bases lay outside the gene matches. The CDR3 bases are TGCGCCAGCAGCCAAGAAGGGGGCCTTGGCTACACCTTC. Translated: CASSQEGGLGYTF.

The chain couples TRBV19 to TRBJ1-5, with D unresolved. V was pared by 3 bases and J by 0 bases, with 15 bases between. Germline V gene sequence: CDR1 LNHDA, CDR2 SQIVND (reference sequence). This CDR3 is built from 17 residues. The CDR3 loop is CASSIPYLGGSNQPQHF. For the CDR3, the DNA is TGTGCCAGTAGTATCCCCTACTTAGGAGGTAGCAATCAGCCCCAGCATTTT.

A few counts support this clone. Other DNA sequences in the sample encode the same CDR3. The chain recombines TRBV7-3 with TRBJ1-1; weak D call: TRBD1 (6 bases). The CDR3 covers 11 residues. The germline CDR1 and CDR2 sequences are SGHTA and FQGTGA. Trimming stripped 4 bases from V and 6 bases from J, with 6 bases between. The CDR3 reads CASSSGAEAFF. The CDR3 DNA is TGTGCCAGCAGCTCAGGGGCTGAAGCTTTCTTT.

The chain carries TRBV29-1 and TRBJ2-1, with no clear D. Trimming removed 6 bases at V and 6 bases at J, with 21 bases between. This CDR3 spans 15 amino acids. Germline lookup yields CDR1 SQVTM and CDR2 ANQGSEA. The CDR3 spells CSVDLMSKMSNEQFF. The CDR3 nucleotides read TGCAGCGTCGATTTGATGTCCAAGATGAGCAATGAGCAGTTCTTC.

This sequence joins TRBV28 and TRBJ1-2, with 8 bases identical to TRBD1. Germline V gene data show CDR1 as MDHEN and CDR2 as SYDVKM. This CDR3 is 15 amino acids long. The trim removed 4 bases at V and 8 bases at J, leaving 12 bases unmatched. The CDR3 DNA is TGTGCCAGCAGTTCGTCCTCGGACAGGGTAAGAGGCTACACCTTC. Its protein is CASSSSSDRVRGYTF.

V usage is TRBV11-3 and J usage is TRBJ2-7, with TRBD2 as a possible D gene (6 bases). The CDR3 spans 15 residues. Trimming shortened V by 5 bases and J by 2 bases, and 16 bases separated the two germline ends. Germline V CDR1 and CDR2: SGHNT, YENEEA. This chain's CDR3 is CASSPGGGGTYEQYF. DNA of the CDR3: TGTGCCAGCAGCCCCGGGGGAGGCGGAACCTACGAGCAGTACTTC.